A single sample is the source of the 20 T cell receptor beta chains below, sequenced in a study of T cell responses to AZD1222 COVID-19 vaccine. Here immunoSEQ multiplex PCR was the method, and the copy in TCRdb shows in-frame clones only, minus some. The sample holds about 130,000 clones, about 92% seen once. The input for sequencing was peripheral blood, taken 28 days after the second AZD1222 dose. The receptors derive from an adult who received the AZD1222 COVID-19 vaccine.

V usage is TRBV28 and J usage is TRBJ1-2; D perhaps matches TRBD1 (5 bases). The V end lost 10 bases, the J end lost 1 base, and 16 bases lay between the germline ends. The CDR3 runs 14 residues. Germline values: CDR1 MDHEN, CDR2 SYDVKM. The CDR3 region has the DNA TGTGCCACCTCAGCCGGGACGCATAACTATGGCTACACCTTC. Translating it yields CATSAGTHNYGYTF.

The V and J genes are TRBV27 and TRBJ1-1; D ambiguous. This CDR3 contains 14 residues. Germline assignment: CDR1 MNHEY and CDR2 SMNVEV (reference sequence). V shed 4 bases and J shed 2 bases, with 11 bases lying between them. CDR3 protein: CASSSRRGNTEAFF. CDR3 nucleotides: TGTGCCAGCAGTTCCCGGCGTGGTAACACTGAAGCTTTCTTT.

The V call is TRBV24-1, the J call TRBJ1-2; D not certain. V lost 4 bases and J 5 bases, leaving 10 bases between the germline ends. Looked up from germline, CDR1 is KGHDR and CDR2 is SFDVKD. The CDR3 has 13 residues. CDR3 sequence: CATSDAEFYGYTF. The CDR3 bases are TGTGCCACCAGTGACGCAGAGTTTTATGGCTACACCTTC.

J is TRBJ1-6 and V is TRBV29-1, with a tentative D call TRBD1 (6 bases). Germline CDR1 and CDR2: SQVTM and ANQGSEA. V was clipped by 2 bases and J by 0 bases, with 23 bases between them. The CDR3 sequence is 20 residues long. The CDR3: CSVETPPGHKNSSYNSPLHF. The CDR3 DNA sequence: TGCAGCGTTGAAACCCCACCGGGACATAAAAACAGCTCCTATAATTCACCCCTCCACTTT. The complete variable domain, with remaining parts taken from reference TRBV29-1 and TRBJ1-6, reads SAVISQKPSRDICQRGTSLTIQCQVDSQVTMMFWYRQQPGQSLTLIATANQGSEATYESGFVIDKFPISRPNLTFSTLTVSNMSPEDSSIYLCSVETPPGHKNSSYNSPLHFGNGTRLTVT.

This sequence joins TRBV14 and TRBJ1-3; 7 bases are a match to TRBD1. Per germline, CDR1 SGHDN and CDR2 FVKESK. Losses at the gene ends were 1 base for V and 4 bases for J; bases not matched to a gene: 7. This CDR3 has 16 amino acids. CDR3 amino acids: CASSQVRQGGGNTIYF. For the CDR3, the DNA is TGTGCCAGCAGCCAAGTACGACAGGGCGGCGGAAACACCATATATTTT.

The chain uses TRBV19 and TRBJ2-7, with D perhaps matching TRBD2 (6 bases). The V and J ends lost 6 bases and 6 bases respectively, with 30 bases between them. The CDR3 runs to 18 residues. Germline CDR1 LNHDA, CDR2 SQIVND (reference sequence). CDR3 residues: CASRGVGSAGGTPGEQYF. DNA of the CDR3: TGTGCCAGTAGGGGGGTGGGCTCCGCCGGCGGGACCCCAGGCGAGCAGTACTTC.

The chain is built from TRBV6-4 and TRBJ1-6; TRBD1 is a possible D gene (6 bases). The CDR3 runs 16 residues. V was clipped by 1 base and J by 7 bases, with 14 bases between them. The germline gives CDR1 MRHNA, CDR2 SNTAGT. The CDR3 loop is CASSDWIGDRNSPLHF. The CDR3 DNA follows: TGTGCCAGCAGTGACTGGATTGGCGACAGGAATTCACCCCTCCACTTT.

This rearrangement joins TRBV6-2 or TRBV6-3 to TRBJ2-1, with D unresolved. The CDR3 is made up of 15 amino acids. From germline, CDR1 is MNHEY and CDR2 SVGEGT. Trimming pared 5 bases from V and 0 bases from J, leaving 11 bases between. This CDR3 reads CASSRPGYSYNEQFF. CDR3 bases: TGTGCCAGCAGTCGACCAGGATACTCCTACAATGAGCAGTTCTTC.

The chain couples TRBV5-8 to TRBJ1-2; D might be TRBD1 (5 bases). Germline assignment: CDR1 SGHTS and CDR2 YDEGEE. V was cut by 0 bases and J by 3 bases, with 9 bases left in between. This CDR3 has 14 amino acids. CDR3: CASSLDSRDYGYTF. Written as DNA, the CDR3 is TGTGCCAGCAGCTTGGACAGCAGGGACTATGGCTACACCTTC.

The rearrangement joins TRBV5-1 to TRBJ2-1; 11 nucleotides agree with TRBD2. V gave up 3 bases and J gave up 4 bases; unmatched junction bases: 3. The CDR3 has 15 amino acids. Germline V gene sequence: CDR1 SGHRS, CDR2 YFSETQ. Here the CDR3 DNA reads TGCGCCAGCAGCTCGGGACTAGCGGTATACAATGAGCAGTTCTTC. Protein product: CASSSGLAVYNEQFF.

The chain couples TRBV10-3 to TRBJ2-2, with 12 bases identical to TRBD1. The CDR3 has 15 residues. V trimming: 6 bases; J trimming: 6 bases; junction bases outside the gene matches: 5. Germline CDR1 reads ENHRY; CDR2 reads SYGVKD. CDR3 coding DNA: TGTGCCATCAGGGTTGGGACAGGGGGCCCCGGGGAGCTGTTTTTT. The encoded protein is CAIRVGTGGPGELFF.

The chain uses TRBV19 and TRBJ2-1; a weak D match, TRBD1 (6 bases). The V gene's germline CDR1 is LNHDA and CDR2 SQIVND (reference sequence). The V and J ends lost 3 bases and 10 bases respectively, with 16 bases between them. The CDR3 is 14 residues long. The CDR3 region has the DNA TGTGCCAGTAGTATCCCGCCTCAGGGGAGAGAGCAGTTCTTC. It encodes CASSIPPQGREQFF.

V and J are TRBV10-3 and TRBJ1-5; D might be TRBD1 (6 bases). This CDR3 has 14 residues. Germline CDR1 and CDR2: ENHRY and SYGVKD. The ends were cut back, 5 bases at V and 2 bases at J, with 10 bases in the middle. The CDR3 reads CAISSGDGNQPQHF. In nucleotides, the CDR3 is TGTGCCATCAGTTCAGGGGACGGCAATCAGCCCCAGCATTTT.

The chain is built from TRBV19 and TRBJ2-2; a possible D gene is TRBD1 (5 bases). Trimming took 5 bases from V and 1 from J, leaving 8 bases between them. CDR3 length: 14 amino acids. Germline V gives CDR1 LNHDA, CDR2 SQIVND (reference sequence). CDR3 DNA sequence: TGTGCCAGTAGTGCCGACAGGAACACCGGGGAGCTGTTTTTT. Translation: CASSADRNTGELFF.

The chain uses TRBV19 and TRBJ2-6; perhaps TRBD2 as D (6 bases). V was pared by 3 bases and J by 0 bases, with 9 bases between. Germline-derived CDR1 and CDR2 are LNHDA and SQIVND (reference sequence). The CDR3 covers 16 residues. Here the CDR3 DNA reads TGTGCCAGTAGTATCTTCGGGAGCTCTGGGGCCAACGTCCTGACTTTC. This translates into CASSIFGSSGANVLTF.

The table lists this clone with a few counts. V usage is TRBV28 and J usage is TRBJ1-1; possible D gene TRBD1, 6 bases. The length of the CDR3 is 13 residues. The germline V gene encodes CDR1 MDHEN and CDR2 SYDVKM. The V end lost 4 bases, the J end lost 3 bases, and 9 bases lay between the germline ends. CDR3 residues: CASSWGPYTEAFF. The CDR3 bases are TGTGCCAGCAGTTGGGGGCCCTACACTGAAGCTTTCTTT.

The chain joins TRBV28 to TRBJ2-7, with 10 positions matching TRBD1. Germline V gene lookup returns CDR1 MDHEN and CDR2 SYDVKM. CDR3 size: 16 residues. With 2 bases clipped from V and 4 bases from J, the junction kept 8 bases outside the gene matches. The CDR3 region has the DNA TGTGCCAGCAGTTTACCGGGACAGGGGTTTCGGTACGAGCAGTACTTC. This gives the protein CASSLPGQGFRYEQYF.

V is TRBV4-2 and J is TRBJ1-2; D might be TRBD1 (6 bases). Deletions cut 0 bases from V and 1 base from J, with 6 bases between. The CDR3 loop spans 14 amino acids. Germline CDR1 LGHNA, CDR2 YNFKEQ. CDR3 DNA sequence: TGTGCCAGCAGCCAAGAAGGGGGTAACTATGGCTACACCTTC. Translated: CASSQEGGNYGYTF.

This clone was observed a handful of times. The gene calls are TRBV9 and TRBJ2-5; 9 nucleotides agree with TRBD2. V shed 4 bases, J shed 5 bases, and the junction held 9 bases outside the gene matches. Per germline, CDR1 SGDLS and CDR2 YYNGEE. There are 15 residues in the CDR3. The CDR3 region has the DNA TGTGCCAGCAGCCCCGGCGGGAGGGCCGGGGAGACCCAGTACTTC. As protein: CASSPGGRAGETQYF.

In nucleotides, the CDR3 is TGTGCCAGCAGCTCCAGGGTCGGGAAGGGAAACACCATATATTTT. Translating gives CASSSRVGKGNTIYF. The chain joins TRBV5-8 to TRBJ1-3, with D possibly matching TRBD1 (5 bases). Germline CDR1 and CDR2: SGHTS and YDEGEE. Trimming cost V 3 bases and J 4 bases, with 14 bases left between them. The CDR3 is 15 amino acids. Using reference TRBV5-8 and TRBJ1-3 for the parts outside the CDR3, the full variable domain is EAGVTQSPTHLIKTRGQQATLRCSPISGHTSVYWYQQALGLGLQFLLWYDEGEERNRGNFPPRFSGRQFPNYSSELNVNALELEDSALYLCASSSRVGKGNTIYFGEGSWLTVV.